This T cell receptor beta chain was identified in a study of regulatory dendritic cells for organ transplantation. The V end was cut by 0 bases, the J end by 4 bases, with 12 bases between. Germline V gene sequence: CDR1 MNHEY, CDR2 SMNVEV (reference sequence). The CDR3 is made up of 15 amino acids. The method was immunoSEQ multiplex PCR; TCRdb's version includes in-frame clones alone and lacks a portion of them. Among tens of thousands of clones listed, 75% to 95% were seen once. General study points: Mature dendritic cells appeared to drive more memory CD8+ clonal expansion than regulatory ones.

Remarks on this clone: Its antigen remains unidentified.

CD4+ or CD8+ T cells were sorted as naive CD45RA+ or memory CD45RO+. Sequences were obtained from naive CD8+ T cells from blood. The subset was: CD45RA+ naive T cells. This clonotype originated in a human donor in good health. The rearrangement joins TRBV27 to TRBJ1-2; possible D gene TRBD1, 5 bases. The CDR3 DNA is TGTGCCAGCAGTTTATCAATCAGGGATTTCTATGGCTACACCTTC. As protein: CASSLSIRDFYGYTF.